Listed below are T cell receptor beta chains from one sample, sequenced in a study of cytotoxic CD8 clonotypes in ibrutinib-treated CLL. Libraries were prepared by immunoSEQ multiplex PCR; TCRdb keeps only in-frame clonotypes and omits some of them. The data show more than 200,000 clones, with just over 70% seen just once and 5.9% held by the top ten. The sample in question was PBMCs, obtained after 12 months of ibrutinib treatment. Every receptor here comes from a human donor with chronic lymphocytic leukemia. CDR3s include the opening cysteine and the closing phenylalanine or tryptophan. A D gene is named only where the DNA matches it firmly. Clone size is shown for a subset of rows, as once, few, many or a class of expanded clone.

j_gene | abundance | d_gene | v_gene | CDR3aa | CDR3nt
TRBJ2-1 | . | . | TRBV11-2 | CASRSTGWEQFF | TGTGCCAGCCGATCCACGGGGTGGGAGCAGTTCTTC
TRBJ1-1 | . | . | TRBV11-2 | CASSPDLGAFF | TGTGCCAGCAGCCCGGATTTGGGAGCTTTCTTT
TRBJ2-7 | . | . | TRBV7-6 | CASSARADREPYEQYF | TGTGCCAGCAGCGCCAGAGCGGACCGCGAGCCCTACGAGCAGTACTTC
TRBJ2-7 | few | TRBD1 | TRBV29-1 | CSVRRTGAYEQYF | TGCAGCGTTCGGCGGACAGGGGCCTACGAGCAGTACTTC
TRBJ1-5 | . | . | TRBV7-2 | CASSSGGGSQPQHF | TGTGCCAGCAGCTCTGGCGGGGGATCTCAGCCCCAGCATTTT
TRBJ2-1 | . | TRBD2 | TRBV25-1 | CASRTSGNEQFF | TGTGCCAGCAGGACTAGCGGCAATGAGCAGTTCTTC
TRBJ1-2 | few | . | TRBV30 | CAWRPGTVFFSGYTF | TGTGCCTGGAGACCCGGGACGGTTTTTTTTAGTGGCTACACCTTC
TRBJ1-4 | . | . | TRBV6-5 | CASSYSGSEKLFF | TGTGCCAGCAGTTACTCGGGCAGCGAAAAACTGTTTTTT
TRBJ2-1 | . | . | TRBV7-2 | CASSLPYNEQFF | TGTGCCAGCAGCCTCCCCTACAATGAGCAGTTCTTC
TRBJ2-1 | few | . | TRBV5-1 | CASSPGYNEQFF | TGCGCCAGCAGCCCAGGATACAATGAGCAGTTCTTC
TRBJ2-6 | few | . | TRBV10-2 | CASSGPGEVNSGANVLTF | TGCGCCAGCAGTGGACCGGGAGAGGTCAACTCTGGGGCCAACGTCCTGACTTTC
TRBJ1-5 | few | TRBD1 | TRBV6-5 | CASKRTGVSNQPQHF | TGTGCCAGCAAAAGGACAGGGGTTAGCAATCAGCCCCAGCATTTT
TRBJ2-7 | . | TRBD2 | TRBV4-3 | CASSHSSGSGEQYF | TGCGCCAGCAGCCACTCTAGCGGGAGTGGAGAGCAGTACTTC
TRBJ2-5 | . | TRBD2 | TRBV5-4 | CASSQKGLAGGWQETQYF | TGTGCCAGCAGCCAAAAGGGACTAGCGGGAGGGTGGCAAGAGACCCAGTACTTC
TRBJ2-5 | few | TRBD2 | TRBV5-6 | CASSVAGGETQYF | TGTGCCAGCAGCGTGGCGGGGGGAGAGACCCAGTACTTC
TRBJ2-1 | . | . | TRBV4-2 | CASSQDVLVYNEQFF | TGTGCCAGCAGCCAAGATGTTCTGGTCTACAATGAGCAGTTCTTC
TRBJ1-1 | . | . | TRBV4-3 | CASSLTGTEAFF | TGCGCCAGCAGCCTAACGGGGACTGAAGCTTTCTTT